The rows below give T cell receptor beta chains drawn from one sample of a study of identical twins. One entry per CDR3 protein, called by TCRdb with MiXCR from the 5' RACE reads. The data show 450,000 to 650,000 distinct CDR3 sequences, nearly 10% seen once. The same sample was also used in a study of yellow fever vaccine responses in identical twins.

Sequencing was performed on PBMCs. Every receptor here comes from a woman in her late teens or twenties in good health. The CDR3 runs from the conserved cysteine through the conserved F or W. D genes are given only for firm matches. Some rows have no size entry. The others give once, few or many, or a class for an expanded clone.

>NA|TRBV7-2|TRBJ2-7|13|NA
TGTGCCAGCAGCCGGACACTCCCCGGGGAGCAGTACTTC
CASSRTLPGEQYF
>NA|TRBV20-1|TRBJ1-6|18|NA
TGCAGTGCTAGTGGTTTCACGGGAGCCCAGGCCCATAATTCACCCCTCCACTTT
CSASGFTGAQAHNSPLHF
>NA|TRBV6-5|TRBJ2-1|13|few
TGTGCCAGCAGTACTAATATCTACAATGAGCAGTTCTTC
CASSTNIYNEQFF
>TRBD2|TRBV7-2|TRBJ2-5|16|NA
TGTGCCAGCAGCTCCGGACTAGCGGGAGATCGAGAGACCCAGTACTTC
CASSSGLAGDRETQYF
>TRBD1|TRBV11-2|TRBJ2-5|14|few
TGTGCCAGCAGCGGACAGGTTATCCAAGAGACCCAGTACTTC
CASSGQVIQETQYF
>TRBD2|TRBV6-2/TRBV6-3|TRBJ2-7|16|few
TGTGCCAGCAGCAACGAGGTTGGCGGGAGCTCCTACGAGCAGTACTTC
CASSNEVGGSSYEQYF
>NA|TRBV29-1|TRBJ2-7|14|few
TGCAGCGTCACGAGTGAGCGCAGGGGTTACGAGCAGTACTTC
CSVTSERRGYEQYF
>NA|TRBV29-1|TRBJ2-7|12|many
TGCAGCGCCTATAGCGGATACTACGAGCAGTACTTC
CSAYSGYYEQYF
>NA|TRBV4-1|TRBJ1-2|15|NA
TGCGCCAGCAGCCATCCCGGCGGGGGCCCGGAGGGCTACACCTTC
CASSHPGGGPEGYTF
>NA|TRBV7-8|TRBJ1-5|16|many
TGTGCCAGCAGCTTAGGGACGTCCCTTGGGGATCAGCCCCAGCATTTT
CASSLGTSLGDQPQHF
>NA|TRBV9|TRBJ2-3|15|few
TGTGCCAGCAGCGTCTGGACCCGCTCCACAGATACGCAGTATTTT
CASSVWTRSTDTQYF
>NA|TRBV24-1|TRBJ1-2|20|NA
TGTGCCACCAGTGATTCGTTTGGGGACCCGAGGGACGAGCGACGACGTGGCTACACCTTC
CATSDSFGDPRDERRRGYTF
>NA|TRBV7-9|TRBJ2-1|15|few
TGTGCCAGCAGCTTAGCGCAGTGGCAGGGCGATGAGCAGTTCTTC
CASSLAQWQGDEQFF
>NA|TRBV25-1|TRBJ1-2|12|few
TGTGCCAGCAGGTCGACGGATTATGGCTACACCTTC
CASRSTDYGYTF
>TRBD1|TRBV28|TRBJ1-6|14|NA
TGTGCCAGCAGTAGGGGACAGGTTATGTCACCCCTCCACTTT
CASSRGQVMSPLHF
>TRBD2|TRBV10-3|TRBJ2-2|15|many
TGTGCCATCAGTGAGACTAGCGGGAGGACCGGGGAGCTGTTTTTT
CAISETSGRTGELFF
>TRBD2|TRBV12-3/TRBV12-4|TRBJ2-3|14|few
TGTGCCACCCGACCAGCGGGAGGTACAGATACGCAGTATTTT
CATRPAGGTDTQYF
>NA|TRBV19|TRBJ2-7|16|NA
TGTGCCACCCCACCATGTAGCCCCGCGAATGACTACGAGCAGTACTTC
CATPPCSPANDYEQYF
>TRBD1|TRBV5-5|TRBJ2-7|14|many
TGTGCCAGCAGCTTCGGACAGGGGCTTGGGGAGCAGTACTTC
CASSFGQGLGEQYF
>NA|TRBV11-2|TRBJ1-1|12|few
TGTGCCAGCAGTTCACAGGGTATTGAAGCTTTCTTT
CASSSQGIEAFF
>TRBD2|TRBV5-5|TRBJ2-4|18|few
TGTGCCAGCAGCTTGGAGGCTGTTATGGGACTAGCGTTTCTTAGTCAGTACTTC
CASSLEAVMGLAFLSQYF
>NA|TRBV10-2|TRBJ2-2|14|many
TGCGCCAGCAGTGAAGTTGGGGGGAACGGGGAGCTGTTTTTT
CASSEVGGNGELFF
>NA|TRBV9|TRBJ2-2|14|many
TGTGCCAGCAGCGTAAGACCTCGGACCGGGGAGCTGTTTTTT
CASSVRPRTGELFF
>NA|TRBV12-3/TRBV12-4|TRBJ2-2|15|many
TGTGCCAGCAGTGACGTCGGGTTAAACACCGGGGAGCTGTTTTTT
CASSDVGLNTGELFF
>NA|TRBV6-6|TRBJ2-7|12|NA
TGTGCCAGCAGTACCCCGGGCTACGAGCAGTACTTC
CASSTPGYEQYF
>NA|TRBV5-1|TRBJ2-2|15|many
TGCGCCAGCAGCCTCGGACAAGCCCCCACCGGGGAGCTGTTTTTT
CASSLGQAPTGELFF
>NA|TRBV29-1|TRBJ2-7|11|many
TGCAGCGTTCGGGGATCCTACGAGCAGTACTTC
CSVRGSYEQYF
>TRBD2|TRBV20-1|TRBJ2-1|15|many
TGCAGTGCACGCGGGAGGGCCTTCTCCTACAATGAGCAGTTCTTC
CSARGRAFSYNEQFF
>TRBD1|TRBV6-1|TRBJ2-3|15|NA
TGTGCCAGCAGGGATACAGGGGTGAGGACAAATACGCAGTATTTT
CASRDTGVRTNTQYF
>NA|TRBV28|TRBJ2-2|15|few
TGTGCCAGCAGCTCCCGGGGGACTGGCACCGGGGAGCTGTTTTTT
CASSSRGTGTGELFF